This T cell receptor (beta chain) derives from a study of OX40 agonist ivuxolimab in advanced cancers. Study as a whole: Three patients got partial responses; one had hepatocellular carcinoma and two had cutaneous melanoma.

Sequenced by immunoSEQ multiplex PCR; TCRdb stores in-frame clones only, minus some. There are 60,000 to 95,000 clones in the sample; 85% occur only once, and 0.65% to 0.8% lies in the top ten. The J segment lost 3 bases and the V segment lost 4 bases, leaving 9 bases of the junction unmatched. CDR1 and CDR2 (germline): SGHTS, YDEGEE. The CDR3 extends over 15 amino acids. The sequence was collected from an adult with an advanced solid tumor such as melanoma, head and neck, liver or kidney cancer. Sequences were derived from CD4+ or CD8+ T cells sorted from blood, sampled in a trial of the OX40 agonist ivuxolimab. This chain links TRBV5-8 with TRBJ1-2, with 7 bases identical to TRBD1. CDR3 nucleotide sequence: TGTGCCAGCAGCCAGGGACAGCCTTTCGACTATGGCTACACCTTC. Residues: CASSQGQPFDYGYTF.